This TCR beta chain was sequenced for a study of blood T cell repertoires in COVID-19 (dated by TCRdb to 2019 to 2021). At the level of the whole study: The collaborator samples originated in the United States, Italy and Spain and spanned the acute and convalescent phases of COVID-19. Deeply sampled blood TCRbeta repertoires from subjects exposed to, actively infected with, or recovered from COVID-19 were included in the dataset. The prospective study material was composed of cDNA or gDNA derived from T cells, B-cell-depleted T cells, or PBMCs. The samples were drawn from the first 160 participants of the ongoing ImmuneRACE study and from 1,254 subjects provided by 6 global collaborators. Sample metadata almost always included a de-identified subject ID, COVID-19 status, age in years and sex. The repertoires were released in a freely available public database intended as a resource for research on the immune response to SARS-CoV-2. Where HLA class I and class II types were available, the types were taken from metadata supplied by the sample provider, not from assay-based typing.

Each collaborating institution followed its own protocols to collect whole blood in K2EDTA tubes. For TCRbeta analysis, collaborators shipped samples in one of three forms: frozen whole blood, isolated PBMCs, or DNA extracted from either of those sample types. Comment on this clone: Its cognate antigen has yet to be identified. Nothing much larger sits one base from this clone, and base qualities are not available.

General study outcomes and caveats: How much clinical and demographic metadata was included differed by source and by participant, and the metadata was provided uncurated.

The immunoSEQ Assay, a bias-controlled multiplex PCR, was used to amplify TCRbeta CDR3 regions from genomic DNA. The paper's data handling went like this. Nucleated cell counts per sample were estimated from amplification of reference gene primers within the assay. To quantify the absolute abundance of each unique TCRbeta CDR3 rearrangement, sequence reads were collapsed and filtered. For each sample, productive Simpson clonality was calculated by taking the square root of Simpson's diversity index across productive rearrangements. TCRdb limited this immuneACCESS table to in-frame rearrangements with V and J called. A share of clones is missing; checked studies link under half to unresolved V genes, and the rest is unexplained. The DNA gave D and trimming, while V, J and clone size come from that table. Here the sample has about 240,000 clones; about four fifths occur a single time. The biggest ten clones account for around 9.6% of the sample.

The CDR3 covers 15 residues, taking in both the cysteine and the phenylalanine. The kept DNA is CDR3 alone, 45 bases in frame from the first base. Unmatched junction bases come to 7, with V trimmed by 6 bases and J by 2 bases. For CDR1 and CDR2, the germline V gene lists MDHEN and SYDVKM. The chain joins TRBV28 to TRBJ2-7; 10 bases in the junction line up with TRBD1. The sequenced material came from peripheral blood. This clonotype was sampled from a woman older than 75 with acute or convalescent COVID-19. The sequenced DNA: TGTGCCAGCAGCGCCTTGGGACAGGGGCCCTACGAGCAGTACTTC. Translation gives CASSALGQGPYEQYF.